This T cell receptor beta chain was found in a study of blood T cell repertoires in COVID-19. Study in general: The United States, Italy and Spain supplied acute and convalescent COVID-19 samples.

Unmatched junction bases numbered 5, after V lost 6 bases and J lost 3 bases. The CDR3 totals 14 residues. Per the germline V gene, CDR1 is MNHEY and CDR2 is SVGAGI. Methods used by the authors: Reference gene primer amplification in the assay estimated nucleated cell counts. Sequenced by immunoSEQ multiplex PCR; TCRdb stores in-frame clones only, minus some. Clone size and V and J calls were adopted from that table, with D and trimming inferred from the DNA. The sample lists fewer than 500,000 clones; 75% to 90% were seen once. The TCR originated in a woman aged 25 to 39 with active or convalescent COVID-19. What was sequenced was peripheral blood. J is TRBJ1-2 and V is TRBV6-5, with TRBD1 identical over 9 bases. DNA for the CDR3: TGTGCCAGCAGGGGGGACAGGGTATACTATGGCTACACCTTC. Residues: CASRGDRVYYGYTF.